Below are 3 T cell receptor beta chains sequenced from a single sample in a study of blood T cells in healthy people across ages. With a J-beta primer mix and a sample-barcoded 5' primer, a second PCR ran roughly 6 to 12 cycles. TCRdb passed the 5' RACE reads through MiXCR, listing each CDR3 protein once. The sample includes fewer than 800,000 distinct CDR3 sequences, 25% of them seen just once. This sample was shared with a second study, whose subject was T cells of mothers and their children.

The material sequenced was blood. The receptor set was obtained from a boy between 10 and 17 years old in good health.

The CDR3 is CASSLWQGELVDEKLFF. In DNA form, the CDR3 reads TGTGCCAGCAGCTTGTGGCAGGGGGAATTAGTCGATGAAAAACTGTTTTTT. The chain employs TRBV7-9 and TRBJ1-4, with 7 bases aligning to TRBD1. The CDR3 is 17 amino acids. Germline V gene sequence: CDR1 SEHNR, CDR2 FQNEAQ (reference sequence). J was trimmed by 6 bases and V by 3 bases; bases with no gene match: 13.

In its sample, this clonotype was seen a few times. The chain uses TRBV5-1 and TRBJ2-1; TRBD1 might be the D (6 bases). The V gene's germline CDR1 is SGHRS and CDR2 YFSETQ. The CDR3 consists of 15 residues. The V and J ends lost 4 bases and 4 bases respectively, with 15 bases between them. CDR3 coding DNA: TGCGCCAGCAGCCCGGTGGTGGGGGCTTACAATGAGCAGTTCTTC. Translated: CASSPVVGAYNEQFF.

On this clonotype: At one end, the junction sequence differs from germline, possibly due to a read error. The genes are TRBV11-2 and TRBJ2-5; possibly TRBD1 or TRBD2 for D (5 bases each). The CDR3 length is 14 residues. Germline V lookup: CDR1 SGHAT, CDR2 FQNNGV. CDR3 in amino acids: CASSPSPGAGTHYF. Here the CDR3 DNA reads TGTGCCAGCAGCCCGAGCCCCGGGGCAGGAACCCACTACTTC.